This note documents a single T cell receptor (beta chain) sequence. Antigen: not known. These data come from a study of shared clonotypes between healthy human individuals. At the level of the study: CD4 naive cells filled three plates per donor, CD4 memory three, CD8 naive two and CD8 memory one.

Every subset's genomic DNA went evenly onto several immunoSEQ plates. TCRdb's table, derived via immunoSEQ multiplex PCR, lists solely in-frame clones and lacks some. Seen here are about 2.1 million clones, 85% to 95% observed once, and the top ten hold 1.5% to 2%. The germline CDR1 and CDR2 sequences are MNHEY and SMNVEV (reference sequence). The V gene end was trimmed by 2 bases and the J gene end by 2 bases; junction bases not matched to a gene: 6. The CDR3 contains 15 residues. Study-wide points: Clonotypes which were not shared had lower generation probabilities than clonotypes that all four donors shared. Four donors held about 4.5% of naive CD4 clonotypes in common.

Positive CCR7 selection of CD45RO-negative cells yielded the naive CD8 cells, and terminally differentiated effector memory CD45RA+ cells were excluded. The sample was naive CD8+ T cells from PBMCs. The TCR comes from a man between 18 and 29 years old in good health. Some clones in this sample may be carry-over from other donors' samples. This chain uses TRBV27 with TRBJ2-7, with 7 bases fitting TRBD2. CDR3 nucleotide sequence: TGTGCCAGCAGTTTAGGGAGCGGGACGGCCTACGAGCAGTACTTC. Its translation is CASSLGSGTAYEQYF.